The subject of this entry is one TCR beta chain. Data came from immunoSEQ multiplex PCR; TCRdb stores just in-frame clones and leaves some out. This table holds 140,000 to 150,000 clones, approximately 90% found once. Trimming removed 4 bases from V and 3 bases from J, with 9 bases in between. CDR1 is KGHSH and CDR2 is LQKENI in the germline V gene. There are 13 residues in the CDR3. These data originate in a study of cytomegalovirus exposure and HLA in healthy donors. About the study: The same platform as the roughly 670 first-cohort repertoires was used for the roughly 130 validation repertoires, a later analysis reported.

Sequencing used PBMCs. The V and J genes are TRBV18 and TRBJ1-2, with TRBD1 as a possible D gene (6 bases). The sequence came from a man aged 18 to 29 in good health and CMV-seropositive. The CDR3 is CASSQQGDYGYTF. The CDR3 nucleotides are TGTGCCAGCTCACAACAGGGTGACTATGGCTACACCTTC.